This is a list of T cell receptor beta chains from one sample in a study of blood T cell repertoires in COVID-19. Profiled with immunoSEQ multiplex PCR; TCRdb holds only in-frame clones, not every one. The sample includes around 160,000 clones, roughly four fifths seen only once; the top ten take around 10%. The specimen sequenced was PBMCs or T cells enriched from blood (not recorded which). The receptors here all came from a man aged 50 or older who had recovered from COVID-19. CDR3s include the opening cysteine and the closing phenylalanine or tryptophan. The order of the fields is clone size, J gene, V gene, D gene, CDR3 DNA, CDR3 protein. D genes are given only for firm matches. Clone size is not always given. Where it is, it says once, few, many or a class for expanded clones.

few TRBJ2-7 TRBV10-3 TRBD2 TGTGCCATCAGTGAGTCTCCCGAAGCGGGAGTGGGGACCTACGAGCAGTACTTC CAISESPEAGVGTYEQYF
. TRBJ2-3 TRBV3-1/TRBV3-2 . TGTGCCAGCAGCCCGCGGGGAGCAGATACGCAGTATTTT CASSPRGADTQYF
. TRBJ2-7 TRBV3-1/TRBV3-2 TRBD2 TGTGCCAGCAGCTTCAACTGGGGACTAGAATCCTACGAGCAGTACTTC CASSFNWGLESYEQYF
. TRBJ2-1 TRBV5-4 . TGTGCCAGCAGCTTGGCCACCTACAATGAGCAGTTCTTC CASSLATYNEQFF
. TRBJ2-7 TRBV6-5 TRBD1 TGTGCCAGCAGTCGGACAGGGTACGAGCAGTACTTC CASSRTGYEQYF
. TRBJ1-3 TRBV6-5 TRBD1 TGTGCCAGCAGGACCGGGACAGGGACTGGAAACACCATATATTTT CASRTGTGTGNTIYF
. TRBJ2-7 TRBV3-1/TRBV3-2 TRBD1 TGTGCCAGCAGCCAAGGGGGACAGGGGCCCTACGAGCAGTACTTC CASSQGGQGPYEQYF
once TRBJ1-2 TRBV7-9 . TGTGCCAGCAGCCACGACCCGCGGGGAGAGGGCGGCTACACCTTC CASSHDPRGEGGYTF
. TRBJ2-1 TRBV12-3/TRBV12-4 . TGTGCCAGCAGTTTAAGATTCAGTAATGAGCAGTTCTTC CASSLRFSNEQFF
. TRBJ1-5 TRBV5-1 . TGCGCCAGCAGCTGGGACAACGGAGGCAATCAGCCCCAGCATTTT CASSWDNGGNQPQHF
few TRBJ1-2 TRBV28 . TGTGCCAGCAGTTTACCTGCTAACTATGGCTACACCTTC CASSLPANYGYTF
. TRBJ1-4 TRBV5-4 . TGTGCCAGCAGCCCGCATCCGGGGGGAGGAGGGCCGACGTTTTTT CASSPHPGGGGPTFF
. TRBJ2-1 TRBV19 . TGTGCCAGCCGGAGGGGGGGGCACAATGAGCAGTTCTTC CASRRGGHNEQFF
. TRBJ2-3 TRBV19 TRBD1 TGTGCCAGTAGTAATCGGGCAGGGGGATTTGTTGTAGATACGCAGTATTTT CASSNRAGGFVVDTQYF
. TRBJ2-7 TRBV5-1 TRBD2 TGCGCCAGCAGCTTAACTAGCGGTCCCCCCTACGAGCAGTACTTC CASSLTSGPPYEQYF
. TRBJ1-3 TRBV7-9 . TGTGCCAGCAGCGTAATACAGGGCACTGGAAACACCATATATTTT CASSVIQGTGNTIYF
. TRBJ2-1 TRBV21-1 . TGTGCCAGCAGCTTGTGCGGGACAGGTCAATACAATGAGCAGTTCTTC CASSLCGTGQYNEQFF
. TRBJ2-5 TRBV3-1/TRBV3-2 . TGTGCCAGCAGCCATCTCATTGACTCTGAGACCCAGTACTTC CASSHLIDSETQYF
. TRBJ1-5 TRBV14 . TGTGCCAGCAGCCAAGAGAGACAGCCCCAGCATTTT CASSQERQPQHF
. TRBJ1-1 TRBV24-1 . TGTGCCACCAGTGATTGGGGCGCCTCTGAAGCTTTCTTT CATSDWGASEAFF
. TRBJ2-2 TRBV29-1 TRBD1 TGCAGCGTTGTGCACGGACAGGGGGGACTTGGAGGCGGGGAGCTGTTTTTT CSVVHGQGGLGGGELFF
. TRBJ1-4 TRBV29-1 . TGCAGCGTCGCAGGGGCCTATGAAAAACTGTTTTTT CSVAGAYEKLFF